This T cell receptor (beta chain) appears in the sequencing data of a study of CD8 T cells in ankylosing spondylitis. TCRdb passed the 5' RACE reads through MiXCR, listing each CDR3 protein once. The sample lists 650,000 to 800,000 distinct CDR3 sequences, roughly 19% occurring once. There are 15 residues in the CDR3. Germline CDR1 is MGHRA and CDR2 is YSYEKL. With 0 bases clipped from V and 8 bases from J, the junction kept 5 bases outside the gene matches. This clonotype appeared a few times. What it recognizes is unknown. Broader study findings: Within ankylosing spondylitis blood, a TCR beta motif made up of under 10 highly homologous variants appeared to be characteristic.

The receptor was isolated from a male donor with ankylosing spondylitis. The V call is TRBV4-1, the J call TRBJ1-4; TRBD1 agrees at 8 bases. The sample comprised blood, either unsorted or a sorted T cell fraction (not recorded which). The CDR3: CASSQEDRGGEKLFF. CDR3 sequence (DNA): TGCGCCAGCAGCCAAGAAGACAGGGGAGGGGAAAAACTGTTTTTT.